The source of this T cell receptor (beta chain) is a study of cytomegalovirus exposure and HLA in healthy donors. Germline values: CDR1 SGHTA, CDR2 FQGNSA. The ends were cut back, 5 bases at V and 0 bases at J, with 15 bases in the middle. The CDR3 sequence is 16 residues long. In its sample, this clone was seen once. The PCR employed 60 Vbeta primers together with 13 Jbeta primers. Some clones are missing from TCRdb's copy, which holds only in-frame ones; the method was immunoSEQ multiplex PCR. The table has approximately 160,000 clones, around 68% seen once; the top ten hold approximately 1.5%. The rearrangement links TRBV7-2 to TRBJ2-3; the D gene is possibly TRBD1 (6 bases). The sequencing sample was made of PBMCs. The TCR sequence derives from a man aged 45-60 years in good health and CMV-seronegative. DNA of the CDR3: TGTGCCAGCAGCCGCCAAGGGACATCTAGCACAGATACGCAGTATTTT. It specifies CASSRQGTSSTDTQYF.